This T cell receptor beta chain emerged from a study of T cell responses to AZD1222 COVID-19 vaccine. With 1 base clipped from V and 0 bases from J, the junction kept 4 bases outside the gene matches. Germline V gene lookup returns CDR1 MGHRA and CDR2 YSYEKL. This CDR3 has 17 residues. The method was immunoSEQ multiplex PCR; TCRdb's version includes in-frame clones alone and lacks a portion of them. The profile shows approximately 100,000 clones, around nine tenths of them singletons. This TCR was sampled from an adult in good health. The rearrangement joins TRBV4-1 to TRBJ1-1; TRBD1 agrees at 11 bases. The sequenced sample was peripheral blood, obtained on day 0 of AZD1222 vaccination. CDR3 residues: CASSQGTGGSMNTEAFF. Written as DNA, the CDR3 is TGCGCCAGCAGCCAAGGGACAGGGGGCTCGATGAACACTGAAGCTTTCTTT.